These T cell receptor beta chains were read from a single sample in a study of vaccination effects on CD4 cells after COVID-19. Their antigens remain unidentified. Assay: immunoSEQ multiplex PCR; the TCRdb copy retains only in-frame clones and omits some. The sample contains about 34,000 clones, 55% to 85% of which appear only once. The specimen was CD4+ T cells from PBMCs cultured with HCoV-OC43 spike peptides, collected before COVID-19 vaccination. Receptor source: a human donor who received a COVID-19 vaccine. CDR3s include the opening cysteine and the closing phenylalanine or tryptophan. Each record gives: V gene, D gene, J gene, clone size, CDR3 DNA, CDR3 protein. The D gene is left open where the match is weak. Where a row states a size, it is once, few, many or the class of an expanded clone; other rows omit it.

V: TRBV19
D: NA
J: TRBJ1-2
size: NA
DNA: TGTGCCAGTAGTGGTTCGGCAGTCGCCGGCTACACCTTC
CDR3: CASSGSAVAGYTF

V: TRBV7-9
D: NA
J: TRBJ1-4
size: NA
DNA: TGTGCCAGCAGCATGGACAGTATTAATGAAAAACTGTTTTTT
CDR3: CASSMDSINEKLFF

V: TRBV11-2
D: NA
J: TRBJ1-3
size: NA
DNA: TGTGCCAGCAGCTTCGGGACCCGAAACACCATATATTTT
CDR3: CASSFGTRNTIYF

V: TRBV3-1/TRBV3-2
D: TRBD2
J: TRBJ2-1
size: NA
DNA: TGTGCCAGCAGCCAAGAGCCTAGCGGGGGGTACAATGAGCAGTTCTTC
CDR3: CASSQEPSGGYNEQFF

V: TRBV2
D: NA
J: TRBJ1-1
size: NA
DNA: TGTGCCAGCAGTGAGGGGAACACTGAAGCTTTCTTT
CDR3: CASSEGNTEAFF

V: TRBV11-2
D: NA
J: TRBJ2-1
size: NA
DNA: TGTGCCAGCAGCGGGGGGTTGAGCTCCTACAATGAGCAGTTCTTC
CDR3: CASSGGLSSYNEQFF

V: TRBV6-4
D: TRBD2
J: TRBJ2-3
size: NA
DNA: TGTGCCAGCAGCAGGAATAGCGGGAGCGTCCTCACTAGCACAGATACGCAGTATTTT
CDR3: CASSRNSGSVLTSTDTQYF

V: TRBV30
D: NA
J: TRBJ1-3
size: NA
DNA: TGTGCCTGGAGTGTACTAATAGGGCCGGGAAACACCATATATTTT
CDR3: CAWSVLIGPGNTIYF

V: TRBV3-1/TRBV3-2
D: NA
J: TRBJ1-3
size: NA
DNA: TGTGCCAGCAGCCCCCCCCATCCGACTGGAAACACCATATATTTT
CDR3: CASSPPHPTGNTIYF

V: TRBV4-2
D: TRBD1
J: TRBJ2-7
size: few
DNA: TGTGCCAGCAGCCAAGCGGGGACAGGGGGCTCCTACGAGCAGTACTTC
CDR3: CASSQAGTGGSYEQYF

V: TRBV4-1
D: NA
J: TRBJ1-5
size: few
DNA: TGCGCCAGCAGCCAAGACCTCAAGGGGCCAAATCAGCCCCAGCATTTT
CDR3: CASSQDLKGPNQPQHF

V: TRBV11-2
D: NA
J: TRBJ2-1
size: NA
DNA: TGTGCCAGCAGCTCCGGGGTAGGTGAGCAGTTCTTC
CDR3: CASSSGVGEQFF

V: TRBV6-1
D: NA
J: TRBJ1-2
size: NA
DNA: TGTGCCAGCAGTGAAGGTGGAGAGGCCCCCTGGGGCTACACCTTC
CDR3: CASSEGGEAPWGYTF

V: TRBV5-6
D: NA
J: TRBJ1-6
size: many
DNA: TGTGCCAGCAGCTTGGCTAGCGGCTCACCCCTCCACTTT
CDR3: CASSLASGSPLHF

V: TRBV19
D: NA
J: TRBJ1-3
size: NA
DNA: TGTGCCAGTAGTATAGGGAGGGGCTCTGGAAACACCATATATTTT
CDR3: CASSIGRGSGNTIYF

V: TRBV7-3
D: NA
J: TRBJ2-2
size: NA
DNA: TGTGCCAGCAGCTCCAGACCGGACGGGGAGCTGTTTTTT
CDR3: CASSSRPDGELFF

V: TRBV6-6
D: NA
J: TRBJ1-2
size: NA
DNA: TGTGCCAGCAGTTACTCGGGGAATGGCTACACCTTC
CDR3: CASSYSGNGYTF

V: TRBV5-8
D: TRBD2
J: TRBJ2-7
size: many
DNA: TGTGCCAGCAGCTTGGAGACTAGCGGGAGTAACTACGAGCAGTACTTC
CDR3: CASSLETSGSNYEQYF

V: TRBV9
D: NA
J: TRBJ1-1
size: NA
DNA: TGTGCCAGCAGCGTAACCGCGCAGGACGTGGAAGCTTTCTTT
CDR3: CASSVTAQDVEAFF

V: TRBV30
D: NA
J: TRBJ2-7
size: NA
DNA: TGTGCCTGGCTTGGCGCTTACGAGCAGTACTTC
CDR3: CAWLGAYEQYF

V: TRBV4-3
D: NA
J: TRBJ1-4
size: NA
DNA: TGCGCCAGCAGCCAAGGGTTAGGACGTAAGGGAAATGAAAAACTGTTTTTT
CDR3: CASSQGLGRKGNEKLFF

V: TRBV18
D: TRBD2
J: TRBJ2-1
size: NA
DNA: TGTGCCAGCTCACCCAACGCGGGGGGGAAGGATGAGCAGTTCTTC
CDR3: CASSPNAGGKDEQFF

V: TRBV2
D: NA
J: TRBJ1-2
size: NA
DNA: TGTGCCAGCAGTGCACTCAGGGCCTACTATGGCTACACCTTC
CDR3: CASSALRAYYGYTF

V: TRBV5-1
D: TRBD1
J: TRBJ1-6
size: few
DNA: TGCGCCAGCAGCCTTATGGGACAGGTCAATTCACCCCTCCACTTT
CDR3: CASSLMGQVNSPLHF

V: TRBV11-2
D: NA
J: TRBJ2-1
size: once
DNA: TGTGCCAGCAGCAGATCCCGGGATGAGCAGTTCTTC
CDR3: CASSRSRDEQFF

V: TRBV2
D: NA
J: TRBJ1-6
size: NA
DNA: TGTGCCAGCAGTGTTGCCTCGGGTAATTCACCCCTCCACTTT
CDR3: CASSVASGNSPLHF

V: TRBV6-6
D: NA
J: TRBJ1-1
size: NA
DNA: TGTGCCAGCGGCCTTACAGGTGAAGCTTTCTTT
CDR3: CASGLTGEAFF

V: TRBV9
D: TRBD1
J: TRBJ1-2
size: NA
DNA: TGTGCCAGCAGCGTAGAACAGGGGAACTATGGCTACACCTTC
CDR3: CASSVEQGNYGYTF

V: TRBV12-3/TRBV12-4
D: NA
J: TRBJ1-6
size: few
DNA: TGTGCCAGCAGTTTACGAGTGGGTCAGCGCATCCACTTT
CDR3: CASSLRVGQRIHF

V: TRBV7-9
D: TRBD1
J: TRBJ1-3
size: NA
DNA: TGTGCCAGCAGCTTGGCGACAGGGGATTCTGGAAACACCATATATTTT
CDR3: CASSLATGDSGNTIYF

V: TRBV14
D: NA
J: TRBJ1-3
size: NA
DNA: TGTGCCAGCAGCCCCAGCTGGAGCCGCTCTGGAAACACCATATATTTT
CDR3: CASSPSWSRSGNTIYF

V: TRBV6-5
D: TRBD1
J: TRBJ2-7
size: once
DNA: TGTGCCAGCAGTCGACAGGGCTACGAGCAGTACTTC
CDR3: CASSRQGYEQYF

V: TRBV10-1
D: TRBD2
J: TRBJ2-1
size: NA
DNA: TGCGCCACCAACCCCCGTAGCGGGAGGTCCTCCTACAATGAGCAGTTCTTC
CDR3: CATNPRSGRSSYNEQFF

V: TRBV7-2
D: TRBD2
J: TRBJ2-1
size: NA
DNA: TGTGCCAGCAGCTTGGCCGCTAGCGGCTTCAATGAGCAGTTCTTC
CDR3: CASSLAASGFNEQFF

V: TRBV19
D: NA
J: TRBJ2-5
size: NA
DNA: TGTGCCAGTAGTATAAATGGACCAAGACCAGAGACCCAGTACTTC
CDR3: CASSINGPRPETQYF

V: TRBV7-3
D: NA
J: TRBJ2-1
size: once
DNA: TGTGCCAGCAGCTTTACAGCTGAGCAGTTCTTC
CDR3: CASSFTAEQFF

V: TRBV4-2
D: TRBD2
J: TRBJ2-5
size: NA
DNA: TGTGCCAGCAGCCCGGGGAGGGGCGCGGGGGATCAAGAGACCCAGTACTTC
CDR3: CASSPGRGAGDQETQYF

V: TRBV2
D: NA
J: TRBJ2-1
size: NA
DNA: TGTGCCAGCAGCCTACGATCCGGGGCCTACAATGAGCAGTTCTTC
CDR3: CASSLRSGAYNEQFF

V: TRBV5-1
D: NA
J: TRBJ1-1
size: NA
DNA: TGCGCCAGCAGCTTGTCTGTGGTCCGAGAAAACACTGAAGCTTTCTTT
CDR3: CASSLSVVRENTEAFF

V: TRBV30
D: NA
J: TRBJ1-2
size: NA
DNA: TGTGCCTGGACCCATAGGAGCAGGGATATCTACACCTTC
CDR3: CAWTHRSRDIYTF

V: TRBV6-6
D: NA
J: TRBJ1-5
size: few
DNA: TGTGCCAGCAGTTATGGCTCGGGTCAGCCCCAGCATTTT
CDR3: CASSYGSGQPQHF

V: TRBV7-2
D: TRBD2
J: TRBJ2-7
size: few
DNA: TGTGCCAGCAGCTTGAATAGCGGGGGGCTCTACGAGCAGTACTTC
CDR3: CASSLNSGGLYEQYF

V: TRBV5-6
D: TRBD2
J: TRBJ2-5
size: NA
DNA: TGTGCCAGCAGCTGGACTAGCGGGAACCAAGAGACCCAGTACTTC
CDR3: CASSWTSGNQETQYF

V: TRBV5-4
D: NA
J: TRBJ2-7
size: NA
DNA: TGTGCCAGCAGCTTGGCCGGGGCAGGGTCCTACGAGCAGTACTTC
CDR3: CASSLAGAGSYEQYF

V: TRBV7-6
D: TRBD1
J: TRBJ2-1
size: once
DNA: TGTGCCAGCAGCTTGGGCTGGAAGGGGACAGGAGAATACAATGAGCAGTTCTTC
CDR3: CASSLGWKGTGEYNEQFF

V: TRBV19
D: TRBD1
J: TRBJ1-2
size: once
DNA: TGTGCCAGTAGTATAGCCGGGACAGGGGGTTATGGCTACACCTTC
CDR3: CASSIAGTGGYGYTF

V: TRBV10-3
D: TRBD2
J: TRBJ2-5
size: NA
DNA: TGTGCCATCAGTGGGTCGGGAGGGGAGACCCAGTACTTC
CDR3: CAISGSGGETQYF

V: TRBV5-6
D: NA
J: TRBJ2-7
size: NA
DNA: TGTGCCAGCAGCTATCTCCTAAGAGGCGAGCAGTACTTC
CDR3: CASSYLLRGEQYF

V: TRBV20-1
D: NA
J: TRBJ1-6
size: few
DNA: TGCAGTGCTAGTATTGGGAGAAGCGGCAATTCACCCCTCCACTTT
CDR3: CSASIGRSGNSPLHF

V: TRBV28
D: TRBD1
J: TRBJ1-3
size: few
DNA: TGTGCCACTCGACAGGGGAACTCTGGAAACACCATATATTTT
CDR3: CATRQGNSGNTIYF

V: TRBV9
D: NA
J: TRBJ1-2
size: NA
DNA: TGTGCCAGCAGCGAGTCCACGGGTGGGGGCTACACCTTC
CDR3: CASSESTGGGYTF

V: TRBV19
D: TRBD1
J: TRBJ1-2
size: NA
DNA: TGTGCCAGTAGTCACACCTCGGACAGGGGCTCCGGCTACACCTTC
CDR3: CASSHTSDRGSGYTF

V: TRBV3-1/TRBV3-2
D: NA
J: TRBJ1-2
size: NA
DNA: TGTGCCAGCAGCCAAGGGTGGGCAGGCTATGGCTACACCTTC
CDR3: CASSQGWAGYGYTF

V: TRBV10-3
D: TRBD1
J: TRBJ1-5
size: NA
DNA: TGTGCCATCACCGACCGGGGACAGGTTTCTCCGCCCCAGCATTTT
CDR3: CAITDRGQVSPPQHF

V: TRBV3-1/TRBV3-2
D: TRBD1
J: TRBJ1-6
size: NA
DNA: TGTGCCAGCAACCGGGACAGGGGACGATCACCCCTCCACTTT
CDR3: CASNRDRGRSPLHF

V: TRBV19
D: TRBD1
J: TRBJ1-2
size: few
DNA: TGTGCCAGTAGATCTACAGGGGGCGATGGCTACACCTTC
CDR3: CASRSTGGDGYTF

V: TRBV3-1/TRBV3-2
D: NA
J: TRBJ2-3
size: NA
DNA: TGTGCCAGCAGCCAGAGCTCCATAATCACAGATACGCAGTATTTT
CDR3: CASSQSSIITDTQYF

V: TRBV6-1
D: NA
J: TRBJ1-1
size: few
DNA: TGTGCCAGCAGTTCCCGAAACATGAACACTGAAGCTTTCTTT
CDR3: CASSSRNMNTEAFF

V: TRBV28
D: NA
J: TRBJ1-4
size: NA
DNA: TGTGCCAGCACCAACCCCCCCGACAAGAGACTGTTTTTT
CDR3: CASTNPPDKRLFF

V: TRBV2
D: NA
J: TRBJ2-6
size: NA
DNA: TGTGCCGGCCACCCCGGGGCCAACGTCCTGACTTTC
CDR3: CAGHPGANVLTF